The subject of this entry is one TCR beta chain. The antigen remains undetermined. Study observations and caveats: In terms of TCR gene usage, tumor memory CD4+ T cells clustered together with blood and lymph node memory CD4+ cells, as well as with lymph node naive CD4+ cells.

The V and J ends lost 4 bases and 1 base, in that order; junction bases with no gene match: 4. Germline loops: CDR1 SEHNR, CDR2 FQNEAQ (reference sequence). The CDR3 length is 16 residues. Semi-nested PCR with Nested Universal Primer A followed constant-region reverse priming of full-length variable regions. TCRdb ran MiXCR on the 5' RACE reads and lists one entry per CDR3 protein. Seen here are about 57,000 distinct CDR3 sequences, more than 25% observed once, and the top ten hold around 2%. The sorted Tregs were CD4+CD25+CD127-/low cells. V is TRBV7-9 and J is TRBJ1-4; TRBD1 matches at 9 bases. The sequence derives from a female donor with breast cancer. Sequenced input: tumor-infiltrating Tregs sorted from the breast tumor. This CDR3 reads CASSWTGVGTNEKLFF. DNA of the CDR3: TGTGCCAGCAGCTGGACAGGGGTTGGAACTAATGAAAAACTGTTTTTT.